The clone carrying this T cell receptor (beta chain) was observed at least ten times. TCRdb fed the reads into MiXCR, producing one record per CDR3 protein. Of about 320,000 distinct CDR3 sequences listed, more than 8% were seen once; the top ten hold about 3.9%. The data derive from a study of T cell repertoires in cytomegalovirus infection. CDR1 and CDR2 (germline): SGHTA, FQGNSA. Trimming left V 5 bases short and J 1 base short, with 17 bases between. The length of the CDR3 is 16 residues. Sequenced material: PBMCs. The gene calls are TRBV7-2 and TRBJ2-5, with a possible D match to TRBD1 (7 bases). This receptor was taken from a human donor in good health (CMV status not recorded). Some clones in this sample may be carry-over from other donors' samples. The CDR3 bases are TGTGCCAGCAGCCCCAGGGGGGCGGGGCTCCAAGAGACCCAGTACTTC. As protein: CASSPRGAGLQETQYF. The entire variable domain, with the rest obtained from reference TRBV7-2 and TRBJ2-5, is as follows: GAGVSQSPSNKVTEKGKDVELRCDPISGHTALYWYRQSLGQGLEFLIYFQGNSAPDKSGLPSDRFSAERTGGSVSTLTIQRTQQEDSAVYLCASSPRGAGLQETQYFGPGTRLLVL.